This T cell receptor (beta chain) came from a study of cytomegalovirus exposure and HLA in healthy donors. Study-level results: Most TCR sequences were uncommon, yet certain public TCRs appeared in many donors.

The V end was cut by 2 bases, the J end by 0 bases, with 12 bases between. Per the germline V gene, CDR1 is SGHNT and CDR2 is YYREEE (reference sequence). The CDR3 loop spans 16 amino acids. In the case of this clone: Its antigen is not identified.

Sequencing was performed with immunoSEQ multiplex PCR; in TCRdb, only in-frame clones are kept and a portion is missing. The data contain roughly 200,000 clones, about 81% of them singletons. The TCR was taken from a woman aged 25 to 39 in good health and CMV-seronegative. The sequenced material came from PBMCs. V and J are TRBV5-4 and TRBJ2-1; TRBD2 is a possible D gene (7 bases). Written as DNA, the CDR3 is TGTGCCAGCAGCTTCGGGGGGCTGAGCTCCTACAATGAGCAGTTCTTC. It translates to CASSFGGLSSYNEQFF.